A single sample gave rise to the 26 T cell receptor beta chains below, sequenced in a study of T cell responses to AZD1222 COVID-19 vaccine. Assay: immunoSEQ multiplex PCR; the TCRdb copy retains only in-frame clones and omits some. The data show approximately 170,000 clones, 75% to 90% seen once. The starting material was peripheral blood, obtained on day 0 of AZD1222 vaccination. The receptors shown here come from an adult in good health.

The chain combines TRBV24-1 with TRBJ2-2; TRBD2 might be the D (6 bases). With 4 bases removed from V and 7 bases from J, the gap between germline ends came to 18 bases. The germline CDR1 and CDR2 sequences are KGHDR and SFDVKD. The CDR3 totals 16 residues. CDR3 amino acids: CATSDWEEGSGGELFF. The CDR3 DNA reads TGTGCCACCAGTGACTGGGAGGAAGGGAGCGGCGGGGAGCTGTTTTTT.

The V gene is TRBV19, the J gene TRBJ1-2; D unclear. Trimming took 3 bases from V and 10 from J, leaving 15 bases between them. Germline values: CDR1 LNHDA, CDR2 SQIVND (reference sequence). The CDR3 loop spans 13 amino acids. The CDR3: CASSIWESVYYTF. In DNA form, the CDR3 reads TGTGCCAGTAGTATCTGGGAATCCGTCTACTACACCTTC.

J is TRBJ2-1 and V is TRBV7-3; TRBD1 is a possible D gene (5 bases). The CDR3 is 15 residues long. V was pared by 4 bases and J by 9 bases, with 19 bases between. Per germline, CDR1 SGHTA and CDR2 FQGTGA. The CDR3 is CASSYGHAGQSEQFF. The CDR3 DNA sequence: TGTGCCAGCAGCTACGGACACGCAGGACAAAGTGAGCAGTTCTTC.

The chain links TRBV6-5 to TRBJ1-3; D remains ambiguous. The germline V and J ends were trimmed by 2 bases and 2 bases, with 13 bases remaining between them. Germline loops: CDR1 MNHEY, CDR2 SVGAGI. The length of the CDR3 is 16 residues. The CDR3 coding sequence is TGTGCCAGCAGTTACAATGACATAACTACTGGAAACACCATATATTTT. Translation: CASSYNDITTGNTIYF.

This chain joins TRBV28 and TRBJ1-2, with D unresolved. Germline values: CDR1 MDHEN, CDR2 SYDVKM. CDR3 length: 14 amino acids. The germline V and J ends were trimmed by 6 bases and 8 bases, with 19 bases remaining between them. CDR3 bases: TGTGCCAGCAGGTTGGTTCTAGGCGAGCGAGGCTACACCTTC. Translated: CASRLVLGERGYTF.

V usage is TRBV9 and J usage is TRBJ2-2; the D call may be TRBD1 or TRBD2 (5 bases each). Germline V gives CDR1 SGDLS, CDR2 YYNGEE. V was trimmed by 4 bases and J by 2 bases, leaving 15 bases between them. This CDR3 has 16 residues. In DNA, the CDR3 is TGTGCCAGCAGCACCTCCCTTGGGGGAAACACCGGGGAGCTGTTTTTT. The encoded protein is CASSTSLGGNTGELFF.

The gene calls are TRBV27 and TRBJ2-3; maybe TRBD2 (7 bases). The length of the CDR3 is 15 residues. Trimming left V 2 bases short and J 4 bases short, with 13 bases between. Per germline, CDR1 MNHEY and CDR2 SMNVEV (reference sequence). CDR3 sequence reads: CASSLRGGGPDTQYF. For the CDR3, the DNA is TGTGCCAGCAGTTTAAGAGGGGGGGGTCCAGATACGCAGTATTTT.

The chain uses TRBV10-3 and TRBJ2-2, with 7 positions matching TRBD1. The CDR3 covers 15 residues. Germline lookup yields CDR1 ENHRY and CDR2 SYGVKD. The V gene end was trimmed by 1 base and the J gene end by 5 bases; junction bases not matched to a gene: 4. This CDR3 is CAISELGGDTGELFF. The CDR3 DNA is TGTGCCATCAGTGAGTTAGGGGGCGATACCGGGGAGCTGTTTTTT.

The genes are TRBV15 and TRBJ2-7; TRBD2 might be the D (5 bases). The CDR3 loop spans 16 amino acids. V gave up 1 base and J gave up 2 bases, with 15 bases separating them. Germline V gene sequence: CDR1 LNHNV, CDR2 YYDKDF (reference sequence). This chain's CDR3 is CATSRAKDSNTYEQYF. The CDR3 nucleotides read TGTGCCACCAGCAGAGCCAAGGACTCCAACACCTACGAGCAGTACTTC.

As DNA, the CDR3 is TGCGCCAGCAGCCAAGATCGGGGACAGGGCAACACTGAAGCTTTCTTT. Translation gives CASSQDRGQGNTEAFF. This chain links TRBV4-3 with TRBJ1-1, with 9 bases fitting TRBD1. The J segment lost 2 bases and the V segment lost 0 bases, leaving 4 bases of the junction unmatched. CDR1 LGHNA and CDR2 YSLEER come from the germline V gene. There are 16 residues in the CDR3.

The chain is built from TRBV13 and TRBJ1-1; D is unclear. The CDR3 has 14 amino acids. V gave up 0 bases and J gave up 0 bases, with 5 bases separating them. Germline V gene sequence: CDR1 PRHDT, CDR2 FYEKMQ (reference sequence). CDR3 DNA: TGTGCCAGCAGCTTAGGTCAGTTGAACACTGAAGCTTTCTTT. It encodes CASSLGQLNTEAFF.

The chain joins TRBV6-5 to TRBJ1-5; D possibly corresponds to TRBD1 (5 bases). This CDR3 region has 13 residues. V was clipped by 6 bases and J by 1 base, with 7 bases between them. Germline CDR1 MNHEY, CDR2 SVGAGI. DNA for the CDR3: TGTGCCAGCAGGGGACGGAGCAATCAGCCCCAGCATTTT. Its translation is CASRGRSNQPQHF.

J is TRBJ1-5 and V is TRBV15; D is unclear. Germline values: CDR1 LNHNV, CDR2 YYDKDF (reference sequence). The CDR3 consists of 14 residues. Trimming shortened V by 0 bases and J by 5 bases, and 8 bases separated the two germline ends. CDR3 sequence reads: CATSRDRGYQPQHF. As DNA, the CDR3 is TGTGCCACCAGCAGAGATCGCGGCTATCAGCCCCAGCATTTT.

The V call is TRBV3-1 (or the pseudogene TRBV3-2), the J call TRBJ1-6; a possible D gene is TRBD1 (5 bases). This CDR3 spans 15 amino acids. Per the germline V gene, CDR1 is LGHDT and CDR2 is YNNKEL (reference sequence). Trimming removed 4 bases at V and 6 bases at J, with 13 bases between. The DNA for the CDR3 is TGTGCCAGCAGCCTGATTGGGGGTCCTAATTCACCCCTCCACTTT. It codes for CASSLIGGPNSPLHF.

The gene calls are TRBV27 and TRBJ2-7; 11 nucleotides agree with TRBD1. Trimming cost V 5 bases and J 5 bases; bases outside gene matches: 5. This CDR3 has 14 amino acids. Germline CDR1 is MNHEY and CDR2 is SMNVEV (reference sequence). Here the CDR3 DNA reads TGTGCCAGCAGTCCGGACAGGGGGCGTAACGAGCAGTACTTC. As protein: CASSPDRGRNEQYF.

The chain is built from TRBV2 and TRBJ2-2; either TRBD1 or TRBD2 may fit D (6 bases each). This CDR3 has 13 residues. Trimming shortened V by 4 bases and J by 7 bases, and 10 bases separated the two germline ends. Germline values: CDR1 SNHLY, CDR2 FYNNEI. The CDR3 loop reads CASSVGGSGELFF. The CDR3 region has the DNA TGTGCCAGCAGTGTAGGGGGGAGCGGGGAGCTGTTTTTT.

The V gene is TRBV2, the J gene TRBJ2-5, with 8 bases lining up with TRBD2. V gave up 6 bases and J gave up 5 bases; unmatched junction bases: 5. Germline V gene sequence: CDR1 SNHLY, CDR2 FYNNEI. The CDR3 contains 13 residues. The CDR3 is CASSGGARETQYF. As DNA, the CDR3 is TGTGCCAGCAGCGGGGGGGCCCGGGAGACCCAGTACTTC.

This chain uses TRBV3-1 (or the pseudogene TRBV3-2) with TRBJ2-5, with TRBD1 matching 10 bases. The ends lost 1 base at V and 7 bases at J; junction bases unmatched: 18. The CDR3 is 19 amino acids. CDR1 is LGHDT and CDR2 is YNNKEL in the germline V gene (reference sequence). CDR3 loop: CASSQGCTFGTGAPLTQYF. The CDR3, as DNA: TGTGCCAGCAGCCAAGGCTGTACCTTTGGGACAGGGGCGCCTCTGACCCAGTACTTC.

This chain connects TRBV24-1 to TRBJ2-2, with 8 bases matching TRBD1. With 3 bases clipped from V and 3 bases from J, the junction kept 2 bases outside the gene matches. CDR3 length: 15 residues. The germline V gene has CDR1 KGHDR and CDR2 SFDVKD. CDR3 nucleotide sequence: TGTGCCACCAGTGATGCGGACAGGGACACCGGGGAGCTGTTTTTT. Its protein product is CATSDADRDTGELFF.

The chain employs TRBV2 and TRBJ2-4; no clear D gene. Trimming took 1 base from V and 4 from J, leaving 8 bases between them. There are 14 residues in the CDR3. Germline assignment: CDR1 SNHLY and CDR2 FYNNEI. This CDR3 reads CASSEVRAKNIQYF. The CDR3 nucleotides read TGTGCCAGCAGTGAAGTTAGAGCGAAAAACATTCAGTACTTC. Full variable domain (remainder filled in from reference TRBV2 and TRBJ2-4): EPEVTQTPSHQVTQMGQEVILRCVPISNHLYFYWYRQILGQKVEFLVSFYNNEISEKSEIFDDQFSVERPDGSNFTLKIRSTKLEDSAMYFCASSEVRAKNIQYFGAGTRLSVL.

This clone was recorded a few times. The chain carries TRBV4-1 and TRBJ2-4; 8 positions agree with TRBD1. Germline CDR1 is MGHRA and CDR2 is YSYEKL. V dropped 0 bases and J dropped 10; count of bases not matched to a gene: 5. The CDR3 is 14 amino acids. CDR3 protein: CASSQETRQGIQYF. The DNA of the CDR3 is TGCGCCAGCAGCCAAGAGACCCGACAGGGGATTCAGTACTTC.

This rearrangement joins TRBV2 to TRBJ2-7; D unresolved. Germline V CDR1 and CDR2: SNHLY, FYNNEI. Deletions cut 8 bases from V and 0 bases from J, with 11 bases between. This CDR3 has 13 residues. CDR3 in amino acids: CASGKDRSYEQYF. The CDR3 region has the DNA TGTGCCAGCGGAAAGGACCGCTCCTACGAGCAGTACTTC.

The CDR3 DNA reads TGTGCCAGCAGTGAATGGGGAGACGGGGAGCTGTTTTTT. This codes for CASSEWGDGELFF. This chain joins TRBV6-1 and TRBJ2-2; possibly TRBD2 for D (5 bases). V was trimmed by 2 bases and J by 7 bases, leaving 8 bases between them. The germline gives CDR1 MNHNS, CDR2 SASEGT. The CDR3 has 13 amino acids.

The V gene is TRBV7-3, the J gene TRBJ1-1; D gene ambiguous. Germline-derived CDR1 and CDR2 are SGHTA and FQGTGA. V lost 0 bases to trimming and J lost 5 bases, with 10 bases between them. The CDR3 runs to 14 residues. The CDR3 here is CASSLTRDGTEAFF. DNA of the CDR3: TGTGCCAGCAGCTTAACGAGGGATGGGACTGAAGCTTTCTTT.

The V gene is TRBV5-1, the J gene TRBJ1-2; TRBD1 matches 10 bases. In germline, CDR1 is SGHRS, CDR2 YFSETQ. V lost 2 bases to trimming and J lost 3 bases; unmatched junction nucleotides: 4. The CDR3 has 15 residues. The CDR3 region has the DNA TGCGCCAGCAGCTTTTGGGACAGGGGAGACTATGGCTACACCTTC. Its protein product is CASSFWDRGDYGYTF.

The rearrangement joins TRBV7-9 to TRBJ2-3, with D unresolved. V lost 2 bases and J lost 2, with 11 bases in between. CDR3 size: 15 residues. Germline CDR1 reads SEHNR; CDR2 reads FQNEAQ (reference sequence). For the CDR3, the DNA is TGTGCCAGCAGCTTAAATAAGTGGGACACAGATACGCAGTATTTT. Translated: CASSLNKWDTDTQYF. The full variable domain, in which reference TRBV7-9 and TRBJ2-3 provide the parts outside the CDR3, is DTGVSQNPRHKITKRGQNVTFRCDPISEHNRLYWYRQTLGQGPEFLTYFQNEAQLEKSRLLSDRFSAERPKGSFSTLEIQRTEQGDSAMYLCASSLNKWDTDTQYFGPGTRLTVL.